The 10 T cell receptor beta chains given below trace back to one sample, sequenced in a study of blood T cell repertoires in COVID-19. TCRdb's copy holds only in-frame clones and misses some; the assay was immunoSEQ multiplex PCR. The top ten hold 9.5% to 13% of the sample, which has around 130,000 clones, 75% to 85% seen once. Sequenced: peripheral blood. The source is a human donor in a cohort sampled during active COVID-19.

DNA of the CDR3: TGTGCCAGTGGGGCCCTCATAAGTTCCCCTGAAGCTTTCTTT. This gives the protein CASGALISSPEAFF. The rearrangement links TRBV19 to TRBJ1-1; D might be TRBD1 (5 bases). Germline V CDR1 and CDR2: LNHDA, SQIVND (reference sequence). The CDR3 contains 14 residues. Trimming took 8 bases from V and 6 from J, leaving 19 bases between them. Complete variable domain (other parts from reference TRBV19 and TRBJ1-1): DGGITQSPKYLFRKEGQNVTLSCEQNLNHDAMYWYRQDPGQGLRLIYYSQIVNDFQKGDIAEGYSVSREKKESFPLTVTSAQKNPTAFYLCASGALISSPEAFFGQGTRLTVV.

This sequence joins TRBV6-5 and TRBJ1-2, with 9 bases identical to TRBD1. The junction had 5 bases not matched to a gene; V was cut back by 4 bases and J by 2 bases. Germline loops: CDR1 MNHEY, CDR2 SVGAGI. The CDR3 runs to 15 residues. CDR3 DNA: TGTGCCAGCAGTTTAGACAGGGGGTTAAACTATGGCTACACCTTC. It is translated as CASSLDRGLNYGYTF.

This sequence joins TRBV10-3 and TRBJ2-5, with TRBD2 identical over 12 bases. V trimming: 3 bases; J trimming: 5 bases; junction bases outside the gene matches: 4. Germline V gives CDR1 ENHRY, CDR2 SYGVKD. This CDR3 has 15 residues. The CDR3 DNA follows: TGTGCCATCAGTGACCTTGGACTAGCGGGGGAGACCCAGTACTTC. It specifies CAISDLGLAGETQYF.

This chain joins TRBV13 and TRBJ1-5, with 7 bases lining up with TRBD1. The junction had 1 base not matched to a gene; V was cut back by 5 bases and J by 6 bases. The CDR3 is made up of 12 amino acids. Germline CDR1 is PRHDT and CDR2 is FYEKMQ (reference sequence). CDR3 DNA sequence: TGTGCCAGCAGCGGGGACAGTCAGCCCCAGCATTTT. Translation gives CASSGDSQPQHF.

The rearrangement links TRBV7-7 to TRBJ2-5; TRBD1 aligns across 8 bases. CDR1 is SSHAT and CDR2 is FNYEAQ in the germline V gene (reference sequence). The CDR3 runs to 15 residues. The J segment lost 2 bases and the V segment lost 3 bases, leaving 5 bases of the junction unmatched. The CDR3 DNA sequence: TGTGCCAGCAGCTTCGGGACAGGTGTGCAAGAGACCCAGTACTTC. Residues: CASSFGTGVQETQYF.

The chain links TRBV28 to TRBJ1-2; 8 bases match TRBD1. The trim removed 6 bases at V and 8 bases at J, leaving 8 bases unmatched. This CDR3 region has 13 residues. CDR1 MDHEN and CDR2 SYDVKM come from the germline V gene. Written as DNA, the CDR3 is TGTGCCAGCAGCACTCAGGGGGCTCTAGGCTACACCTTC. Its translation is CASSTQGALGYTF.

The CDR3 loop is CASSVRDRWDTGELFF. CDR3 sequence (DNA): TGTGCCAGCAGTGTCCGGGACAGGTGGGACACCGGGGAGCTGTTTTTT. V gene TRBV6-1 combines with J gene TRBJ2-2, with TRBD1 matching over 8 bases. This CDR3 is built from 16 residues. J lost 3 bases, V lost 4 bases, and 7 bases had no gene match. CDR1 is MNHNS, CDR2 SASEGT, per germline.

The rearrangement links TRBV9 to TRBJ2-7; 10 bases are shared with TRBD1. The trim removed 0 bases at V and 6 bases at J, leaving 3 bases unmatched. CDR3 length equals 14 residues. Germline values: CDR1 SGDLS, CDR2 YYNGEE. In DNA form, the CDR3 reads TGTGCCAGCAGCGTAGGACAGGGGGCCGCCGAGCAGTACTTC. It encodes CASSVGQGAAEQYF.

The chain uses TRBV29-1 and TRBJ2-5; TRBD2 matches 9 bases. Per germline, CDR1 SQVTM and CDR2 ANQGSEA. The CDR3 sequence is 15 residues long. V dropped 0 bases and J dropped 5; count of bases not matched to a gene: 7. The CDR3 spells CSVEDYLAGPETQYF. CDR3 bases: TGCAGCGTTGAAGATTACCTAGCGGGGCCGGAGACCCAGTACTTC.

The genes are TRBV7-8 and TRBJ2-7; perhaps TRBD1 as D (5 bases). The CDR3 extends over 13 amino acids. Trimming cost V 1 base and J 6 bases, with 10 bases left between them. Germline CDR1 SGHVS, CDR2 FQNEAQ. CDR3 region: CASSLVRASEQYF. The CDR3 coding sequence is TGTGCCAGCAGCTTAGTCAGGGCCTCCGAGCAGTACTTC.